The entry below describes one T cell receptor (beta chain). The record originates from a study of blood T cell repertoires in COVID-19. Whole-study context: The samples span acute and convalescent COVID-19 from the United States, Italy and Spain. T cells, B-cell-depleted T cells, or PBMCs supplied cDNA or gDNA.

In the study's own analysis: Amplification from reference gene primers served as the basis for estimated nucleated cell counts. This table comes from immunoSEQ multiplex PCR, and its TCRdb copy is limited to in-frame clones, with some not included. That table supplies the V and J calls and clone size; D and trimming were determined from the DNA. The table lists about 42,000 clones, roughly 90% of them singletons. Germline loops: CDR1 MGHRA, CDR2 YSYEKL. The junction had 9 bases not matched to a gene; V was cut back by 1 base and J by 0 bases. The CDR3 runs 19 residues. The sample comprised peripheral blood. This receptor was taken from a human donor in a cohort sampled during active COVID-19. The chain is built from TRBV4-1 and TRBJ2-1; TRBD2 aligns across 10 bases. This chain's CDR3 is CASSQGLAGAWSSYNEQFF. The CDR3 DNA reads TGCGCCAGCAGCCAAGGTCTAGCGGGAGCTTGGAGCTCCTACAATGAGCAGTTCTTC.